Below are 28 T cell receptor beta chains sequenced from a single sample in a study of Tregs in tolerant kidney transplant recipients. Produced via immunoSEQ multiplex PCR; TCRdb's table is partial and in-frame only. The table has some 55,000 clones, 80% to 90% seen once; the top ten hold more than 4%. The sample consisted of CD4+ T cells from blood. The source of these receptors is a human donor in good health.

This chain joins TRBV19 and TRBJ2-3, with D possibly matching TRBD2 (6 bases). V lost 3 bases and J 4 bases, leaving 17 bases between the germline ends. Germline V gives CDR1 LNHDA, CDR2 SQIVND (reference sequence). The CDR3 sequence is 16 residues long. The CDR3 DNA reads as TGTGCCAGTAGTATCCCCGATTCGGGAGCGGCAGATACGCAGTATTTT. Residues: CASSIPDSGAADTQYF.

The chain uses TRBV5-1 and TRBJ1-2, with D possibly being TRBD1 (6 bases). This CDR3 has 15 amino acids. The ends were cut back, 4 bases at V and 3 bases at J, with 16 bases in the middle. The germline V gene encodes CDR1 SGHRS and CDR2 YFSETQ. The CDR3 loop reads CASSPGLRGDYGYTF. The CDR3 DNA sequence: TGCGCCAGCAGCCCTGGCCTGAGGGGGGACTATGGCTACACCTTC.

The gene calls are TRBV30 and TRBJ1-3, with D perhaps TRBD1 (6 bases). V was cut by 8 bases and J by 1 base, with 9 bases left in between. The length of the CDR3 is 12 residues. The germline gives CDR1 GTSNPN, CDR2 SVGIG (reference sequence). The DNA for the CDR3 is TGTGCCCACAGGGAATCTGGAAACACCATATATTTT. This codes for CAHRESGNTIYF.

The chain uses TRBV2 and TRBJ2-7; a possible D gene is TRBD2 (5 bases). V lost 8 bases to trimming and J lost 6 bases, with 14 bases between them. CDR1 SNHLY and CDR2 FYNNEI come from the germline V gene. This CDR3 is 12 amino acids long. The CDR3, as DNA: TGTGCCAGCGCTCGGATGAGGGCCGAGCAGTACTTC. Amino acids: CASARMRAEQYF.

The chain couples TRBV6-1 to TRBJ1-2; D is unresolved. The CDR3 runs to 12 residues. Germline lookup yields CDR1 MNHNS and CDR2 SASEGT. With 5 bases removed from V and 1 base from J, the gap between germline ends came to 5 bases. The CDR3 region is CASSNVNYGYTF. The CDR3 DNA is TGTGCCAGCAGTAATGTTAACTATGGCTACACCTTC.

This clone was counted only a few times. The genes are TRBV2 and TRBJ2-3, with TRBD2 as a possible D gene (5 bases). The CDR3 sequence is 13 residues long. From germline, CDR1 is SNHLY and CDR2 FYNNEI. The V end lost 7 bases, the J end lost 2 bases, and 10 bases lay between the germline ends. The CDR3 protein is CASKRLLTDTQYF. Here the CDR3 DNA reads TGTGCCAGCAAGCGGTTACTCACAGATACGCAGTATTTT.

CDR3 sequence reads: CASSESRQDYNEQFF. DNA of the CDR3: TGTGCCAGCAGTGAAAGTAGGCAGGACTACAATGAGCAGTTCTTC. The chain carries TRBV2 and TRBJ2-1, with D unresolved. The CDR3 totals 15 residues. Germline CDR1 and CDR2: SNHLY and FYNNEI. The V end was cut by 2 bases, the J end by 3 bases, with 11 bases between.

The chain combines TRBV4-3 with TRBJ2-7, with D unclear. The CDR3 totals 9 residues. Trimming removed 1 base at V and 11 bases at J, with 3 bases between. The V gene's germline CDR1 is LGHNA and CDR2 YSLEER. The chain's CDR3 is CASSQAEYF. For the CDR3, the DNA is TGCGCCAGCAGCCAAGCCGAGTACTTC.

The rearrangement joins TRBV18 to TRBJ1-1; D is perhaps TRBD1 (5 bases). The CDR3 runs to 14 residues. V lost 4 bases and J 1 base, leaving 10 bases between the germline ends. Germline CDR1 is KGHSH and CDR2 is LQKENI. CDR3 nucleotide sequence: TGTGCCAGCTCACGTGACAGCGAGAACACTGAAGCTTTCTTT. Amino acids: CASSRDSENTEAFF.

The chain employs TRBV7-9 and TRBJ2-7; the D call may be TRBD1 or TRBD2 (5 bases each). Trimming left V 0 bases short and J 7 bases short, with 10 bases between. Germline V CDR1 and CDR2: SEHNR, FQNEAQ (reference sequence). The CDR3 length is 13 residues. The CDR3 DNA reads TGTGCCAGCAGCTTAGCCGGGGCAGCGGAGCAGTACTTC. It codes for CASSLAGAAEQYF.

This clone came up once. The chain combines TRBV4-2 with TRBJ1-1; perhaps TRBD1 as D (5 bases). With 0 bases removed from V and 5 bases from J, the gap between germline ends came to 7 bases. The CDR3 consists of 13 residues. Germline V gene data show CDR1 as LGHNA and CDR2 as YNFKEQ. CDR3 nucleotide sequence: TGTGCCAGCAGCCAAGATTGGGGGACTGAAGCTTTCTTT. As protein: CASSQDWGTEAFF.

As for this clone: The sample holds other DNA sequences that translate to the same CDR3. This chain connects TRBV6-6 to TRBJ1-2; TRBD1 matches 8 bases. CDR3 length: 15 residues. V shed 2 bases, J shed 4 bases, and the junction held 6 bases outside the gene matches. Per the germline V gene, CDR1 is MNHNY and CDR2 is SVGAGI (reference sequence). The CDR3 sequence is CASSYRGQGAYGYTF. Here the CDR3 DNA reads TGTGCCAGCAGTTACCGCGGACAGGGAGCCTATGGCTACACCTTC.

This clone was detected only a few times. The chain links TRBV21-1 to TRBJ1-2; the table's D call of TRBD1 was not tested on the DNA. TRBV21-1 has pseudogene status. The CDR3 totals 13 residues. The CDR3 DNA is TGTGCCAGCAGCCCAGGGGATGGCTATCGCTACACCTTC. This encodes CASSPGDGYRYTF.

The genes are TRBV23-1 and TRBJ1-5, with 7 bases fitting TRBD1. TRBV23-1 is assigned to the ORF class and has an uncertain function. CDR3 length equals 16 residues. J was trimmed by 9 bases and V by 0 bases; bases with no gene match: 11. CDR3 in amino acids: CASSQSYRRDRRPQHF. The CDR3 region has the DNA TGCGCCAGCAGTCAATCATATCGTCGGGACAGAAGGCCCCAGCATTTT.

The chain links TRBV7-2 to TRBJ2-3, with unresolved D. Deletions cut 6 bases from V and 5 bases from J, with 9 bases between. This CDR3 is 12 amino acids long. Germline V gives CDR1 SGHTA, CDR2 FQGNSA. The CDR3 DNA reads as TGTGCCAGCAGTTATTATCGAGATACGCAGTATTTT. It translates to CASSYYRDTQYF.

The CDR3 nucleotides read TGTGCCAGGACAGGGGGCAAACATAGCAATCAGCCCCAGCATTTT. Translated: CARTGGKHSNQPQHF. This sequence joins TRBV27 and TRBJ1-5; 10 bases fit TRBD1. V lost 9 bases and J lost 0; bases outside the gene matches: 5. Germline assignment: CDR1 MNHEY and CDR2 SMNVEV (reference sequence). The CDR3 length is 15 residues.

The rearrangement links TRBV10-3 to TRBJ1-6; 11 bases line up with TRBD1. After removal of 7 bases from V and 9 bases from J, the junction contained 8 bases not matched to a gene. Looked up from germline, CDR1 is ENHRY and CDR2 is SYGVKD. CDR3 length: 15 amino acids. CDR3 DNA: TGTGCCATCAAAGGACAGGGGGCTGTGGGTTCACCCCTCCACTTT. It codes for CAIKGQGAVGSPLHF.

This clone was seen at least ten times. One junction end does not reproduce the germline sequence, and a read error may be involved. This chain links TRBV5-1 with TRBJ2-7, with 9 bases fitting TRBD1. Germline-derived CDR1 and CDR2 are SGHRS and YFSETQ. The CDR3 totals 11 residues. CDR3 region: CASSSTGGLSF. In DNA form, the CDR3 reads TGCGCCAGCAGCTCTACAGGGGGCTTGAGCTTC. Using reference TRBV5-1 and TRBJ2-7 for the parts outside the CDR3, the full variable domain is KAGVTQTPRYLIKTRGQQVTLSCSPISGHRSVSWYQQTPGQGLQFLFEYFSETQRNKGNFPGRFSGRQFSNSRSEMNVSTLELGDSALYLCASSSTGGLSFGPGTRLTVT.

The chain couples TRBV10-3 to TRBJ2-2; TRBD1 or TRBD2 may be the D gene (5 bases each). Germline V gene lookup returns CDR1 ENHRY and CDR2 SYGVKD. The CDR3 has 15 residues. V was trimmed by 4 bases and J by 4 bases, leaving 13 bases between them. CDR3 protein: CAISGRGEGTGELFF. CDR3 nucleotide sequence: TGTGCCATCAGTGGTAGGGGCGAGGGCACCGGGGAGCTGTTTTTT.

This chain links TRBV7-2 with TRBJ2-7; TRBD1 agrees at 9 bases. With V trimmed by 4 bases and J by 0 bases, 4 bases remained unmatched. The CDR3 length is 15 residues. Looked up from germline, CDR1 is SGHTA and CDR2 is FQGNSA. The DNA for the CDR3 is TGTGCCAGCAGCTCACAGGGGGCGATCTCCTACGAGCAGTACTTC. Residues: CASSSQGAISYEQYF.

V is TRBV5-1 and J is TRBJ2-1, with 8 bases fitting TRBD1. The germline CDR1 and CDR2 sequences are SGHRS and YFSETQ. V shed 2 bases, J shed 8 bases, and the junction held 6 bases outside the gene matches. The CDR3 is 14 residues long. The CDR3 spells CASSFRGLRDEQFF. In nucleotides, the CDR3 is TGCGCCAGCAGCTTCAGGGGGCTCAGGGATGAGCAGTTCTTC.

This clone was counted between two and nine times. V gene TRBV2 combines with J gene TRBJ2-3; either TRBD1 or TRBD2 may fit D (6 bases each). The V gene's germline CDR1 is SNHLY and CDR2 FYNNEI. The length of the CDR3 is 13 residues. V shed 10 bases and J shed 8 bases, with 19 bases lying between them. CDR3 sequence reads: CATRDSGGGTQYF. CDR3 bases: TGTGCCACCCGGGATAGCGGAGGGGGTACGCAGTATTTT.

V and J are TRBV4-1 and TRBJ1-2; the D is unclear. The CDR3 is 16 residues long. V lost 1 base and J lost 0, with 12 bases in between. Germline V lookup: CDR1 MGHRA, CDR2 YSYEKL. The CDR3 is CASSQGGGRANYGYTF. The CDR3 DNA reads as TGCGCCAGCAGCCAAGGAGGAGGCCGTGCTAACTATGGCTACACCTTC.

This clone was seen only a few times. This chain uses TRBV5-1 with TRBJ2-1; D not resolved. The V end lost 5 bases, the J end lost 3 bases, and 3 bases lay between the germline ends. The germline V gene has CDR1 SGHRS and CDR2 YFSETQ. The CDR3 has 11 amino acids. CDR3 nucleotide sequence: TGCGCCAGCAGTTACTACAATGAGCAGTTCTTC. It is translated as CASSYYNEQFF.

The chain joins TRBV30 to TRBJ1-2; 9 nucleotides agree with TRBD1. The J segment lost 6 bases and the V segment lost 2 bases, leaving 4 bases of the junction unmatched. Germline V gene data show CDR1 as GTSNPN and CDR2 as SVGIG (reference sequence). This CDR3 has 13 amino acids. The CDR3 nucleotides read TGTGCCTGGAGTCCCGGACAGGGGAATGGCTACACCTTC. Amino acids: CAWSPGQGNGYTF. The full variable domain, completed using reference TRBV30 and TRBJ1-2, is SQTIHQWPATLVQPVGSPLSLECTVEGTSNPNLYWYRQAAGRGLQLLFYSVGIGQISSEVPQNLSASRPQDRQFILSSKKLLLSDSGFYLCAWSPGQGNGYTFGSGTRLTVV.

The chain is built from TRBV23-1 and TRBJ2-3; maybe TRBD2 (5 bases). TRBV23-1 is noted as an ORF with a role that remains uncertain. This CDR3 spans 15 amino acids. Trimming shortened V by 8 bases and J by 3 bases, and 18 bases separated the two germline ends. The CDR3 nucleotides are TGCGCCAGCGGCGGGCGCAGCAGTGTTACAGATACGCAGTATTTT. Translated, it gives CASGGRSSVTDTQYF.

The chain combines TRBV7-9 with TRBJ1-1; no reliable D call. CDR3 length equals 14 residues. Germline lookup yields CDR1 SEHNR and CDR2 FQNEAQ (reference sequence). V lost 2 bases and J 4 bases, leaving 11 bases between the germline ends. In DNA, the CDR3 is TGTGCCAGCAGCTTACCGGGAGGGAGCACTGAAGCTTTCTTT. Translated: CASSLPGGSTEAFF.

The V and J genes are TRBV19 and TRBJ1-5; D gene uncertain. The ends were cut back, 5 bases at V and 11 bases at J, with 10 bases in the middle. The germline V gene has CDR1 LNHDA and CDR2 SQIVND (reference sequence). This CDR3 is 11 amino acids long. The CDR3 DNA sequence: TGTGCCAGTAGTTTGGAGTACACCCAGCATTTT. It is translated as CASSLEYTQHF. Together with reference TRBV19 and TRBJ1-5, the CDR3 gives the full variable domain: DGGITQSPKYLFRKEGQNVTLSCEQNLNHDAMYWYRQDPGQGLRLIYYSQIVNDFQKGDIAEGYSVSREKKESFPLTVTSAQKNPTAFYLCASSLEYTQHFGDGTRLSIL.